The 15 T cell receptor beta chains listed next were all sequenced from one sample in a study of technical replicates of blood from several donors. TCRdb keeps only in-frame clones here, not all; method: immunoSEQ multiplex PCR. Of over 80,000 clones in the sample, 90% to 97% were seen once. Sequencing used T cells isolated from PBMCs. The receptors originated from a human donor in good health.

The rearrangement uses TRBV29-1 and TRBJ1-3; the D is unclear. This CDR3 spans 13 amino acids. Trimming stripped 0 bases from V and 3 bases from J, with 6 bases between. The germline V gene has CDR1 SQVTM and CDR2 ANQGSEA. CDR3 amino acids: CSVEEANGNTIYF. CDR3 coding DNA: TGCAGCGTTGAAGAGGCCAATGGAAACACCATATATTTT.

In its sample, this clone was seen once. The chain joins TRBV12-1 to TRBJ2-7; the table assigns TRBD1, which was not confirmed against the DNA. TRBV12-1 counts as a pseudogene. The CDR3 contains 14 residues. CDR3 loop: CASSFHRFCYEQYF. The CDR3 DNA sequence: TGTGCCAGCAGCTTTCACAGGTTTTGCTACGAGCAGTACTTC.

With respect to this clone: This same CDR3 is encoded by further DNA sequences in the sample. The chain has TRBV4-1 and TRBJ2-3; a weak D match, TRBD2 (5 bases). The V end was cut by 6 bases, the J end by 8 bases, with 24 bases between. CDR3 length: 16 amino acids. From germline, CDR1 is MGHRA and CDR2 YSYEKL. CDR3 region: CASSLPGEGSIFTQYF. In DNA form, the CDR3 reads TGCGCCAGCAGTCTCCCGGGCGAGGGATCGATATTTACGCAGTATTTT.

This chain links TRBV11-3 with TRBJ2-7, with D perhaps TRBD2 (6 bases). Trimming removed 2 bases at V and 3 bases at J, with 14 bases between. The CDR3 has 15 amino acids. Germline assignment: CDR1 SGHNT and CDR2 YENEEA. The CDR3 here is CASSLIMAGSYEQYF. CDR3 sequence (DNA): TGTGCCAGCAGCTTAATAATGGCGGGGAGCTACGAGCAGTACTTC.

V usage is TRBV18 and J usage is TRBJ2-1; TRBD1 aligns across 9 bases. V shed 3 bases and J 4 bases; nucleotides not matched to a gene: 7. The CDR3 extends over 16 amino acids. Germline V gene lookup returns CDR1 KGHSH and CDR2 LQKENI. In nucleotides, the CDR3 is TGTGCCAGCTCACCCTCGACAGGGGGTAGATACAATGAGCAGTTCTTC. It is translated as CASSPSTGGRYNEQFF.

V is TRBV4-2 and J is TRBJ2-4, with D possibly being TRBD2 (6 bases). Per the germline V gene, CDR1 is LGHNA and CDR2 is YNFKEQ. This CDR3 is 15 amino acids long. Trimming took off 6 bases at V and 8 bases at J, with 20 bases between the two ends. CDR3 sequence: CASSPETGDGDIQYF. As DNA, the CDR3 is TGTGCCAGCAGTCCAGAGACGGGGGACGGGGACATTCAGTACTTC.

The CDR3 DNA sequence: TGTGCCAGTAGTATCGGCAGGGAGGACACTGAAGCTTTCTTT. Amino acids: CASSIGREDTEAFF. This chain uses TRBV19 with TRBJ1-1; D perhaps matches TRBD1 (5 bases). This CDR3 region has 14 residues. V lost 3 bases and J lost 3, with 11 bases in between. Germline lookup yields CDR1 LNHDA and CDR2 SQIVND (reference sequence).

The CDR3 spells CASARVSYEQYF. Written as DNA, the CDR3 is TGTGCCAGCGCCAGGGTTTCCTACGAGCAGTACTTC. The V and J genes are TRBV7-9 and TRBJ2-7; D is perhaps TRBD1 (5 bases). In germline, CDR1 is SEHNR, CDR2 FQNEAQ (reference sequence). This CDR3 is built from 12 residues. V was trimmed by 8 bases and J by 1 base, leaving 9 bases between them.

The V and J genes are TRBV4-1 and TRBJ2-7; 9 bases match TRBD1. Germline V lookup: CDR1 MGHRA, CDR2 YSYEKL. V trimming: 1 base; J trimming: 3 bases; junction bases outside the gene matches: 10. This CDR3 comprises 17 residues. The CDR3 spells CASSQAYRDRDSYEQYF. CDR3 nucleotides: TGCGCCAGCAGCCAAGCTTACCGGGACAGGGATAGCTACGAGCAGTACTTC.

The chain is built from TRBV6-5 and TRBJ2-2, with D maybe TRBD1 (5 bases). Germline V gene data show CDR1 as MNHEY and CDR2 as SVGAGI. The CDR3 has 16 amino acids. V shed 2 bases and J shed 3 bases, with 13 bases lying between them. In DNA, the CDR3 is TGTGCCAGCAGTTACGACCGAGACAGATACACCGGGGAGCTGTTTTTT. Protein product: CASSYDRDRYTGELFF.

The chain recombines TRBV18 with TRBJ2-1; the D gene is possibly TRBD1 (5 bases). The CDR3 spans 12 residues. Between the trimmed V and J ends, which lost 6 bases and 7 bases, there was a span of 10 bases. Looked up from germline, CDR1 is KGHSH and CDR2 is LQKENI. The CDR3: CASSPDSNEQFF. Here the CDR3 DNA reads TGTGCCAGCTCGCCCGACAGTAATGAGCAGTTCTTC.

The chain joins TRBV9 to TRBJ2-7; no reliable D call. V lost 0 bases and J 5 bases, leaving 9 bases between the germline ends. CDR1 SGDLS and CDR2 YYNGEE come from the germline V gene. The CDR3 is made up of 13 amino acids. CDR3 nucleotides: TGTGCCAGCAGCGTAGGTAGCACCCACGAGCAGTACTTC. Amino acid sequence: CASSVGSTHEQYF.

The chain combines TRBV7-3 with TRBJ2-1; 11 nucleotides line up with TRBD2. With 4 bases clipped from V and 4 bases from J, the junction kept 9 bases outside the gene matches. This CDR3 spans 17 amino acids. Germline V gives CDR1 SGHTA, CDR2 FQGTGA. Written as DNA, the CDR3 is TGTGCCAGCAGCTACTCTAGCGGGAGGCCACCTTACAATGAGCAGTTCTTC. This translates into CASSYSSGRPPYNEQFF.

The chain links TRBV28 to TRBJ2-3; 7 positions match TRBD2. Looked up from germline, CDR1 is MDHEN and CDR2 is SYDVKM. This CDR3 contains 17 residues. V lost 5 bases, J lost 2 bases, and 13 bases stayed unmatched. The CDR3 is CASSLPLTGTNTDTQYF. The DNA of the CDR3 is TGTGCCAGCAGTCTGCCGCTTACCGGGACTAACACAGATACGCAGTATTTT.

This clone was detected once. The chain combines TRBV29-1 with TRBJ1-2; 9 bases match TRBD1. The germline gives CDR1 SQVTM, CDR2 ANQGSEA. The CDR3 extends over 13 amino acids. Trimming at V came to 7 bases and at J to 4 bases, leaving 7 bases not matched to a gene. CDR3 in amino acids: CSARPGQGYGYTF. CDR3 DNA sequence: TGCAGCGCTCGACCGGGACAGGGCTATGGCTACACCTTC.